These 19 T cell receptor beta chains were sequenced from one sample in a study of CD8 T cells in ankylosing spondylitis (dated by TCRdb to between 2016 and 2019). The method behind the library was 5' RACE. The sequencer was an Illumina HiSeq 2500. The raw public data were reprocessed by TCRdb itself: fastp quality trimming at Q25, MiXCR clonotype calling, in-frame beta chains only. A single entry per CDR3 protein holds the most common genes and DNA from its merged rows. The sample table contains 80,000 to 100,000 distinct CDR3 sequences; only one count was recorded for about 9.1% of them. The ten top clones hold under 6% of the sample. The specimen sequenced was blood, either unsorted or a sorted T cell fraction (not recorded which). The source of these receptors is a male donor with ankylosing spondylitis or in good health (not recorded which).

This clonotype was detected ten times or more. V is TRBV6-2 or TRBV6-3 and J is TRBJ2-5, with D hard to call. Per germline, CDR1 MNHEY and CDR2 SVGEGT. Trimming shortened V by 7 bases and J by 3 bases, and 15 bases separated the two germline ends. CDR3 length equals 14 residues. The CDR3 loop reads CASTKTASKETQYF. The CDR3 DNA follows: TGTGCCAGCACCAAAACGGCCAGCAAAGAGACCCAGTACTTC.

This clonotype was detected a few times. V usage is TRBV11-2 and J usage is TRBJ2-3; 12 bases align to TRBD2. Germline loops: CDR1 SGHAT, CDR2 FQNNGV. V lost 5 bases, J lost 5 bases, and 11 bases stayed unmatched. The CDR3 extends over 17 amino acids. CDR3 loop: CASSPRTSGAQGDTQYF. The DNA of the CDR3 is TGTGCCAGCAGCCCCCGGACTAGCGGGGCGCAGGGAGATACGCAGTATTTT.

This clonotype was recorded at least ten times. This chain joins TRBV11-2 and TRBJ2-1, with 9 bases fitting TRBD2. The CDR3 runs to 15 residues. The ends lost 3 bases at V and 4 bases at J; junction bases unmatched: 4. The germline V gene has CDR1 SGHAT and CDR2 FQNNGV. The CDR3 loop reads CASSLRGGAYNEQFF. The CDR3, as DNA: TGTGCCAGCAGCTTGCGCGGGGGGGCGTACAATGAGCAGTTCTTC.

This clonotype was found many times. The chain joins TRBV7-2 to TRBJ1-1; D remains unclear. V was shortened by 5 bases and J by 0 bases, with 10 bases between the two germline ends. Germline lookup yields CDR1 SGHTA and CDR2 FQGNSA. This CDR3 is 14 amino acids long. This CDR3 is CASSPPRLNTEAFF. The CDR3, as DNA: TGTGCCAGCAGCCCTCCCCGTTTGAACACTGAAGCTTTCTTT. Full variable domain (missing parts from reference TRBV7-2 and TRBJ1-1): GAGVSQSPSNKVTEKGKDVELRCDPISGHTALYWYRQSLGQGLEFLIYFQGNSAPDKSGLPSDRFSAERTGGSVSTLTIQRTQQEDSAVYLCASSPPRLNTEAFFGQGTRLTVV.

The chain links TRBV12-3 or TRBV12-4 to TRBJ1-4, with 7 bases identical to TRBD1. Losses at the gene ends were 8 bases for V and 5 bases for J; bases not matched to a gene: 5. CDR3 size: 13 residues. CDR3 coding DNA: TGTGCCAGCTGGGCAGGGGGAAATGAAAAACTGTTTTTT. Translated: CASWAGGNEKLFF.

This clonotype was counted at least ten times. This sequence joins TRBV20-1 and TRBJ2-7; no reliable D call. The CDR3 spans 13 residues. Germline V gives CDR1 DFQATT, CDR2 SNEGSKA (reference sequence). V lost 2 bases to trimming and J lost 2 bases, with 10 bases between them. The CDR3 DNA sequence: TGCAGTGCTAGACTAACAGTTGCCTACGAGCAGTACTTC. This translates into CSARLTVAYEQYF.

This clonotype has ten or more counts. The chain uses TRBV24-1 and TRBJ2-5; 7 positions match TRBD2. Germline V CDR1 and CDR2: KGHDR, SFDVKD. With V trimmed by 3 bases and J by 5 bases, 14 bases remained unmatched. This CDR3 spans 17 amino acids. The CDR3: CATSDPTPSGRLETQYF. CDR3 sequence (DNA): TGTGCCACCAGTGATCCAACCCCTAGCGGACGTTTGGAGACCCAGTACTTC.

This clonotype has ten or more counts. The V call is TRBV12-3 or TRBV12-4, the J call TRBJ2-7; 8 nucleotides match TRBD1. There are 16 residues in the CDR3. With 5 bases clipped from V and 9 bases from J, the junction kept 18 bases outside the gene matches. DNA of the CDR3: TGTGCCAGCAGTGCCAACCTCGGGGGCTACGGACAGGGGCAGTACTTC. This codes for CASSANLGGYGQGQYF.

This clonotype was observed a handful of times. This rearrangement joins TRBV28 to TRBJ2-7, with 7 nucleotides matching TRBD2. CDR3 length: 14 residues. Germline loops: CDR1 MDHEN, CDR2 SYDVKM. Trimming at V came to 3 bases and at J to 5 bases, leaving 7 bases not matched to a gene. The CDR3 coding sequence is TGTGCCAGCAGTTTCCGAGGGAGGGTAAACGAGCAGTACTTC. The encoded protein is CASSFRGRVNEQYF.

This clonotype was picked up many times. CDR3 sequence (DNA): TGCAGTGCTAGAGTTAACACCGGGGAGCTGTTTTTT. This translates into CSARVNTGELFF. The chain joins TRBV20-1 to TRBJ2-2; D unclear. This CDR3 is built from 12 residues. CDR1 is DFQATT and CDR2 is SNEGSKA in the germline V gene (reference sequence). Trimming shortened V by 1 base and J by 2 bases, and 2 bases separated the two germline ends.

This clonotype was seen many times. The genes are TRBV19 and TRBJ2-1, with D tentatively TRBD2 (6 bases). Germline V gene data show CDR1 as LNHDA and CDR2 as SQIVND (reference sequence). The CDR3 extends over 13 amino acids. Trimming cost V 5 bases and J 8 bases, with 13 bases left between them. CDR3 protein: CASSHTSSDEQFF. CDR3 coding DNA: TGTGCCAGTAGTCACACTAGCAGCGATGAGCAGTTCTTC.

This clonotype showed up many times. V usage is TRBV4-2 and J usage is TRBJ1-1; perhaps TRBD1 as D (5 bases). CDR3 length equals 14 residues. The ends were cut back, 1 base at V and 0 bases at J, with 6 bases in the middle. CDR1 and CDR2 (germline): LGHNA, YNFKEQ. DNA of the CDR3: TGTGCCAGCAGCCAAGTGGGACTGAACACTGAAGCTTTCTTT. It specifies CASSQVGLNTEAFF.

This clonotype has at least ten counts. The rearrangement uses TRBV29-1 and TRBJ2-3, with TRBD1 as a possible D gene (5 bases). V was trimmed by 3 bases and J by 3 bases, leaving 7 bases between them. The CDR3 consists of 12 residues. In germline, CDR1 is SQVTM, CDR2 ANQGSEA. The CDR3 nucleotides are TGCAGCGTTGAGGGGCTTACAGATACGCAGTATTTT. It specifies CSVEGLTDTQYF.

By share of the sample, this clonotype is medium-sized. The genes are TRBV20-1 and TRBJ2-1, with no clear D. CDR3 length: 14 amino acids. Deletions cut 3 bases from V and 2 bases from J, with 11 bases between. The germline gives CDR1 DFQATT, CDR2 SNEGSKA (reference sequence). CDR3 DNA: TGCAGTGCTAGTCAGCAGGTGGCCTACAATGAGCAGTTCTTC. This encodes CSASQQVAYNEQFF.

This clonotype was counted many times. The chain employs TRBV6-1 and TRBJ1-2; 7 nucleotides line up with TRBD1. The trim removed 6 bases at V and 4 bases at J, leaving 11 bases unmatched. There are 15 residues in the CDR3. Germline V gene data show CDR1 as MNHNS and CDR2 as SASEGT. The CDR3 DNA follows: TGTGCCAGCAGAAGACCGGGGGGACAGTCCTATGGCTACACCTTC. Translating gives CASRRPGGQSYGYTF.

This clonotype was counted at least ten times. The gene calls are TRBV6-5 and TRBJ1-5; D not resolved. CDR1 is MNHEY, CDR2 SVGAGI, per germline. Trimming took 0 bases from V and 6 from J, leaving 6 bases between them. The CDR3 runs 13 residues. For the CDR3, the DNA is TGTGCCAGCAGTTACTCGATTGGTCAGCCCCAGCATTTT. Its protein product is CASSYSIGQPQHF.

This clonotype showed up just a few times. The V and J genes are TRBV29-1 and TRBJ1-4, with TRBD1 matching 7 bases. The J segment lost 3 bases and the V segment lost 6 bases, leaving 10 bases of the junction unmatched. Germline V gives CDR1 SQVTM, CDR2 ANQGSEA. This CDR3 has 15 residues. The CDR3 bases are TGCAGCGTCGGACAGGCTGGGTCCTCTAATGAAAAACTGTTTTTT. It yields the protein CSVGQAGSSNEKLFF.

This clonotype was seen at least ten times. J is TRBJ2-7 and V is TRBV7-6; D perhaps matches TRBD1 (6 bases). The V end lost 5 bases, the J end lost 2 bases, and 10 bases lay between the germline ends. The CDR3 spans 13 residues. Germline lookup yields CDR1 SGHVS and CDR2 FNYEAQ. The CDR3 nucleotides read TGTGCCAGCAGCGAGGACAGAGCCTACGAGCAGTACTTC. It is translated as CASSEDRAYEQYF.

This clonotype has ten or more counts. The chain joins TRBV5-1 to TRBJ2-7; 11 positions agree with TRBD1. Germline trimming cut 3 bases from V and 3 bases from J; bases unmatched to any gene: 5. The CDR3 has 15 residues. Germline V gives CDR1 SGHRS, CDR2 YFSETQ. The DNA for the CDR3 is TGCGCCAGCAGCTCCCCGGGACAGGGGGTCTACGAGCAGTACTTC. Amino acids: CASSSPGQGVYEQYF.